Presented here are 10 T cell receptor beta chains from one specimen sequenced in a study of T cell changes during pregnancy in multiple sclerosis. Clones were read by immunoSEQ multiplex PCR, and TCRdb kept only the in-frame ones, dropping some. The data contain some 42,000 clones, about 85% of them seen just once; the ten biggest clones take up more than 0.7%. The sample consisted of CD4+ T cells from peripheral blood mononuclear cells, taken after pregnancy. The receptors originated from a female donor with multiple sclerosis, enrolled in a pregnancy study.

As regards this clone: Since no conserved phenylalanine or tryptophan closes the CDR3, a read error is the likely cause. V usage is TRBV29-1 and J usage is TRBJ1-2; D may be TRBD1 (5 bases). CDR1 SQVTM and CDR2 ANQGSEA come from the germline V gene. This CDR3 is 11 amino acids long. Trimming stripped 5 bases from V and 1 base from J, with 5 bases between. CDR3 nucleotides: TGCAGCGTTCAGGGTAACTATGGCTACACCCTC. Translating it yields CSVQGNYGYTL.

The V gene is TRBV6-6, the J gene TRBJ1-2; 7 nucleotides agree with TRBD1. CDR1 MNHNY and CDR2 SVGAGI come from the germline V gene (reference sequence). V lost 8 bases, J lost 8 bases, and 14 bases stayed unmatched. The CDR3 has 14 amino acids. The CDR3 region is CASVLNRGNSGYTF. The CDR3, as DNA: TGTGCCAGCGTGTTAAACAGGGGAAACAGCGGCTACACCTTC.

The gene calls are TRBV9 and TRBJ2-1, with 8 nucleotides matching TRBD2. The length of the CDR3 is 15 residues. Per the germline V gene, CDR1 is SGDLS and CDR2 is YYNGEE. The V gene end was trimmed by 0 bases and the J gene end by 9 bases; junction bases not matched to a gene: 8. DNA of the CDR3: TGTGCCAGCAGCGTAGGGTACGGGGGGGCCACTGAGCAGTTCTTC. It specifies CASSVGYGGATEQFF.

The chain has TRBV11-3 and TRBJ2-4; 8 positions match TRBD1. This CDR3 region has 13 residues. The V segment lost 6 bases and the J segment 8 bases; nucleotides outside the gene matches: 6. The germline V gene encodes CDR1 SGHNT and CDR2 YENEEA. The CDR3 coding sequence is TGTGCCAGCAGACCCCAGGGACAGGACATTCAGTACTTC. Translation: CASRPQGQDIQYF.

The genes are TRBV19 and TRBJ1-5, with D perhaps matching TRBD1 (5 bases). Germline values: CDR1 LNHDA, CDR2 SQIVND (reference sequence). V gave up 3 bases and J gave up 4 bases, with 16 bases separating them. The CDR3 runs 16 residues. CDR3 in amino acids: CASSIRQSLWNQPQHF. The DNA for the CDR3 is TGTGCCAGTAGTATCCGACAGAGCCTGTGGAATCAGCCCCAGCATTTT. Looking up the rest from reference TRBV19 and TRBJ1-5 gives the full variable domain: DGGITQSPKYLFRKEGQNVTLSCEQNLNHDAMYWYRQDPGQGLRLIYYSQIVNDFQKGDIAEGYSVSREKKESFPLTVTSAQKNPTAFYLCASSIRQSLWNQPQHFGDGTRLSIL.

V gene TRBV5-1 combines with J gene TRBJ2-3, with D possibly matching TRBD2 (6 bases). Germline lookup yields CDR1 SGHRS and CDR2 YFSETQ. This CDR3 region has 15 residues. V was clipped by 4 bases and J by 2 bases, with 14 bases between them. The CDR3 spells CASSTGAGITDTQYF. The CDR3, as DNA: TGCGCCAGCAGCACCGGGGCGGGGATCACAGATACGCAGTATTTT.

The chain has TRBV4-3 and TRBJ1-2; D is ambiguous. CDR1 and CDR2 (germline): LGHNA, YSLEER. Between the trimmed V and J ends, which lost 1 base and 5 bases, there was a span of 14 bases. The CDR3 consists of 15 residues. The CDR3 reads CASSQVAPSGYGYTF. For the CDR3, the DNA is TGCGCCAGCAGCCAAGTAGCCCCCTCGGGGTATGGCTACACCTTC.

The V gene is TRBV10-3, the J gene TRBJ2-7, with TRBD1 as a possible D gene (6 bases). The CDR3 has 13 amino acids. The V end was cut by 7 bases, the J end by 7 bases, with 17 bases between. Germline V lookup: CDR1 ENHRY, CDR2 SYGVKD. CDR3 nucleotides: TGTGCCATCAATAACCAGGGGAGAGGGGAGCAGTACTTC. Translated, it gives CAINNQGRGEQYF.

CDR3 loop: CASSVAGVTNEKLFF. The CDR3, as DNA: TGTGCCAGCAGCGTCGCAGGGGTCACTAATGAAAAACTGTTTTTT. The chain joins TRBV9 to TRBJ1-4; a possible D gene is TRBD1 (6 bases). This CDR3 is 15 amino acids long. The ends were cut back, 2 bases at V and 2 bases at J, with 10 bases in the middle. Germline V gives CDR1 SGDLS, CDR2 YYNGEE.

The V gene is TRBV5-1, the J gene TRBJ2-7, with 7 nucleotides matching TRBD1. V dropped 1 base and J dropped 3; count of bases not matched to a gene: 13. CDR3 length equals 17 residues. Germline assignment: CDR1 SGHRS and CDR2 YFSETQ. The DNA of the CDR3 is TGCGCCAGCAGCTTGCCTCGGTCGGGACAGTTCTTCTACGAGCAGTACTTC. Its translation is CASSLPRSGQFFYEQYF.